A single sample is the source of the 10 T cell receptor beta chains below, sequenced in a study of blood T cell repertoires in COVID-19. Data came from immunoSEQ multiplex PCR; TCRdb stores just in-frame clones and leaves some out. In the table there are roughly 450,000 clones, around 91% of which are singletons. Sequenced material: PBMCs or T cells enriched from blood (not recorded which). All receptors come from a man between 18 and 29 years old who had recovered from COVID-19.

The chain employs TRBV2 and TRBJ1-6; D not resolved. The CDR3 is 15 amino acids. CDR1 is SNHLY, CDR2 FYNNEI, per germline. The V end was cut by 0 bases, the J end by 10 bases, with 13 bases between. The CDR3 loop is CASSEAEIGGSPLHF. As DNA, the CDR3 is TGTGCCAGCAGTGAAGCGGAGATAGGTGGGTCACCCCTCCACTTT.

The chain uses TRBV5-6 and TRBJ2-1, with D possibly TRBD1 on 6 matching bases. V lost 0 bases and J 8 bases, leaving 12 bases between the germline ends. Germline values: CDR1 SGHDT, CDR2 YYEEEE. The CDR3 length is 14 residues. The CDR3 here is CASSLGPRGHEQFF. The CDR3 nucleotides read TGTGCCAGCAGCTTGGGACCCAGGGGCCATGAGCAGTTCTTC.

The CDR3 region is CASRLEQIYGYTF. DNA for the CDR3: TGTGCCAGCCGTTTGGAACAGATCTATGGCTACACCTTC. The chain couples TRBV2 to TRBJ1-2; D ambiguous. This CDR3 region has 13 residues. Between the trimmed V and J ends, which lost 8 bases and 4 bases, there was a span of 14 bases. Germline loops: CDR1 SNHLY, CDR2 FYNNEI.

V usage is TRBV19 and J usage is TRBJ2-3, with TRBD1 as a possible D gene (6 bases). Germline V CDR1 and CDR2: LNHDA, SQIVND (reference sequence). The CDR3 spans 13 residues. Trimming stripped 10 bases from V and 0 bases from J, with 11 bases between. CDR3 in amino acids: CATRQASTDTQYF. The CDR3 bases are TGTGCCACGCGACAGGCAAGCACAGATACGCAGTATTTT. The whole variable domain, filled in from reference TRBV19 and TRBJ2-3, reads DGGITQSPKYLFRKEGQNVTLSCEQNLNHDAMYWYRQDPGQGLRLIYYSQIVNDFQKGDIAEGYSVSREKKESFPLTVTSAQKNPTAFYLCATRQASTDTQYFGPGTRLTVL.

DNA for the CDR3: TGCGCTACCAAAAGCAATAGCGGGAGTCCGGAGACCCAGTACTTC. Translation: CATKSNSGSPETQYF. The chain links TRBV5-1 to TRBJ2-5; 9 nucleotides line up with TRBD2. This CDR3 has 15 amino acids. In germline, CDR1 is SGHRS, CDR2 YFSETQ.

The chain couples TRBV28 to TRBJ2-7, with D hard to call. The V end was cut by 3 bases, the J end by 2 bases, with 8 bases between. This CDR3 has 13 residues. Germline V lookup: CDR1 MDHEN, CDR2 SYDVKM. DNA for the CDR3: TGTGCCAGCAGTTTTCGTAACACCTACGAGCAGTACTTC. The encoded protein is CASSFRNTYEQYF.

The V call is TRBV18, the J call TRBJ1-4, with TRBD1 matching 10 bases. The J segment lost 0 bases and the V segment lost 5 bases, leaving 3 bases of the junction unmatched. CDR1 KGHSH and CDR2 LQKENI come from the germline V gene. The CDR3 contains 16 residues. The CDR3 sequence: CASSSGQGATNEKLFF. CDR3 in DNA: TGTGCCAGCTCATCTGGACAGGGGGCAACTAATGAAAAACTGTTTTTT.

The gene calls are TRBV5-6 and TRBJ2-2; D gene ambiguous. Trimming removed 4 bases at V and 0 bases at J, with 7 bases between. The CDR3 consists of 14 residues. The germline V gene encodes CDR1 SGHDT and CDR2 YYEEEE. Written as DNA, the CDR3 is TGTGCCAGCAGCACCGGTCCGAACACCGGGGAGCTGTTTTTT. Translating it yields CASSTGPNTGELFF.

The V call is TRBV6-4, the J call TRBJ1-1; the D is unclear. Germline CDR1 and CDR2: MRHNA and SNTAGT. Trimming took off 7 bases at V and 11 bases at J, with 11 bases between the two ends. This CDR3 has 10 residues. As DNA, the CDR3 is TGTGCCAGCATGACGGGTGATGCTTTCTTT. It is translated as CASMTGDAFF.

The table lists this clone with a count of one. The chain links TRBV7-2 to TRBJ1-2; D is possibly TRBD1 (5 bases). There are 15 residues in the CDR3. The germline V gene encodes CDR1 SGHTA and CDR2 FQGNSA. Trimming removed 4 bases from V and 5 bases from J, with 17 bases in between. CDR3 in amino acids: CASSSRVGAGYGYTF. The CDR3 DNA follows: TGTGCCAGCAGCTCGCGGGTAGGGGCGGGGTATGGCTACACCTTC.